This is a list of T cell receptor beta chains from one sample in a study of resident and recirculating memory T cells in vitiligo. Measured with immunoSEQ multiplex PCR; TCRdb has only the in-frame clones, and not every one. This table has tens of thousands of clones, about nine tenths appearing once. Sequenced: blood. Receptors were obtained from a male donor with vitiligo. Both conserved end residues are part of each CDR3. D genes are given only for firm matches. Clone size appears in some rows only: once, few, many, or a class for an expanded clone.

NA | TRBJ2-1 | TRBV7-2 | NA | CASSLDRGADNEQFF | TGTGCCAGCAGCTTAGACCGGGGGGCCGACAATGAGCAGTTCTTC
NA | TRBJ2-3 | TRBV18 | TRBD1 | CASSLGQDTDTQYF | TGTGCCAGCTCGCTTGGACAGGACACAGATACGCAGTATTTT
NA | TRBJ2-1 | TRBV5-4 | TRBD1 | CASRGGDRGNEQFF | TGTGCCAGCAGGGGAGGGGACAGGGGGAATGAGCAGTTCTTC
once | TRBJ2-7 | TRBV6-6 | NA | CASRGLSYEQYF | TGTGCCAGCAGGGGGCTGAGCTACGAGCAGTACTTC
many | TRBJ1-5 | TRBV6-4 | NA | CASSEGANQPQHF | TGTGCCAGCAGTGAGGGGGCCAATCAGCCCCAGCATTTT
NA | TRBJ2-1 | TRBV11-2 | TRBD1 | CASSSDRYNEQFF | TGTGCCAGCAGCTCGGACAGGTACAATGAGCAGTTCTTC
NA | TRBJ2-6 | TRBV7-8 | TRBD2 | CASSLMTSFISGANVLTF | TGTGCCAGCAGCTTAATGACTAGCTTCATCTCTGGGGCCAACGTCCTGACTTTC
many | TRBJ1-1 | TRBV15 | TRBD1 | CATVQGSSMNTEAFF | TGTGCCACCGTACAGGGGAGTAGCATGAACACTGAAGCTTTCTTT
NA | TRBJ2-7 | TRBV5-1 | NA | CASSLGQANYEQYF | TGCGCCAGCAGCTTGGGACAGGCAAACTACGAGCAGTACTTC
NA | TRBJ1-4 | TRBV10-3 | NA | CAIREEGNNEKLFF | TGTGCCATCAGGGAGGAGGGTAACAATGAAAAACTGTTTTTT
NA | TRBJ2-2 | TRBV14 | TRBD1 | CASSQRQGPTGELFF | TGTGCCAGCAGCCAAAGACAGGGCCCCACCGGGGAGCTGTTTTTT
NA | TRBJ1-1 | TRBV6-5 | NA | CASSWYSTGNTEAFF | TGTGCCAGCAGCTGGTATTCGACAGGGAACACTGAAGCTTTCTTT
NA | TRBJ2-5 | TRBV19 | TRBD1 | CASRPGQGGTQYF | TGTGCCAGTAGGCCGGGACAGGGTGGGACCCAGTACTTC
NA | TRBJ1-5 | TRBV6-6 | NA | CASIVGANQPQHF | TGTGCCAGCATAGTAGGAGCCAATCAGCCCCAGCATTTT
NA | TRBJ1-3 | TRBV30 | NA | CACSGDLNSGNTIYF | TGTGCCTGTTCCGGAGACCTAAACTCTGGAAACACCATATATTTT
once | TRBJ2-1 | TRBV7-2 | NA | CASSLYQNEQFF | TGTGCCAGCAGCTTATATCAGAATGAGCAGTTCTTC
NA | TRBJ1-5 | TRBV4-1 | NA | CASSQFPSGNQPQHF | TGCGCCAGCAGCCAATTCCCCAGCGGGAATCAGCCCCAGCATTTT
NA | TRBJ1-1 | TRBV9 | NA | CASSERLNTEAFF | TGTGCCAGCAGCGAGCGGCTGAACACTGAAGCTTTCTTT
NA | TRBJ2-3 | TRBV6-5 | NA | CASSWDGSAGTDTQYF | TGTGCCAGCAGTTGGGACGGAAGCGCGGGGACAGATACGCAGTATTTT
once | TRBJ1-2 | TRBV11-1 | TRBD1 | CASSFSKWDSDGYTF | TGTGCCAGCAGCTTCTCAAAGTGGGACAGCGATGGCTACACCTTC
NA | TRBJ2-2 | TRBV2 | TRBD1 | CASRRQRGLGTGELFF | TGTGCCAGCAGACGCCAGAGGGGGCTGGGGACCGGGGAGCTGTTTTTT
once | TRBJ2-4 | TRBV7-9 | NA | CASSSGGLNKNIQYF | TGTGCCAGCAGCTCCGGGGGATTGAACAAAAACATTCAGTACTTC
NA | TRBJ1-4 | TRBV7-6 | TRBD1 | CASSFGQGANEKLFF | TGTGCCAGCAGCTTTGGACAGGGAGCTAATGAAAAACTGTTTTTT
NA | TRBJ1-4 | TRBV5-1 | NA | CASSSNGRHSTNEKLFF | TGCGCCAGCAGCTCCAACGGCAGACACTCAACTAATGAAAAACTGTTTTTT
NA | TRBJ2-3 | TRBV5-1 | NA | CASSPGQYTDTQYF | TGCGCCAGCAGCCCTGGACAGTACACAGATACGCAGTATTTT
NA | TRBJ1-4 | TRBV9 | NA | CASSVAIRSGANEKLFF | TGTGCCAGCAGCGTAGCTATTCGAAGCGGGGCTAATGAAAAACTGTTTTTT
NA | TRBJ2-7 | TRBV18 | NA | CASSPPYGYEQYF | TGTGCCAGCTCACCACCGTACGGCTACGAGCAGTACTTC
NA | TRBJ2-7 | TRBV18 | TRBD2 | CASSPGPAGGREQYF | TGTGCCAGCTCACCAGGCCCAGCGGGGGGAAGGGAGCAGTACTTC
NA | TRBJ1-3 | TRBV5-6 | TRBD1 | CASSSGQGPGNTIYF | TGTGCCAGCAGCTCAGGACAGGGACCTGGAAACACCATATATTTT
NA | TRBJ2-1 | TRBV7-3 | TRBD2 | CASSPRRGGNEQFF | TGTGCCAGCAGCCCTAGGCGGGGGGGCAATGAGCAGTTCTTC
NA | TRBJ1-2 | TRBV9 | TRBD1 | CASSVAAGGGYTF | TGTGCCAGCAGCGTAGCAGCAGGGGGTGGCTACACCTTC
once | TRBJ2-1 | TRBV7-8 | TRBD1 | CASSLEQGTVYNEQFF | TGTGCCAGCAGCTTAGAACAGGGGACAGTCTACAATGAGCAGTTCTTC
few | TRBJ1-2 | TRBV5-8 | NA | CASSLTGGYTF | TGTGCCAGCAGCTTGACCGGTGGCTACACCTTC
NA | TRBJ2-3 | TRBV4-2 | TRBD1 | CASSQDWSRGTDTQYF | TGTGCCAGCAGCCAAGATTGGAGCAGGGGGACAGATACGCAGTATTTT
NA | TRBJ2-1 | TRBV6-1 | TRBD2 | CASSEGLAGTSYNEQFF | TGTGCCAGCAGTGAGGGACTAGCGGGGACCTCCTACAATGAGCAGTTCTTC
NA | TRBJ1-1 | TRBV4-1 | NA | CASSQSGAAAFF | TGCGCCAGCAGCCAATCTGGGGCAGCAGCTTTCTTT
NA | TRBJ2-3 | TRBV6-6 | NA | CANAPGDTDTQYF | TGTGCCAACGCTCCGGGGGACACAGATACGCAGTATTTT
NA | TRBJ2-3 | TRBV4-1 | TRBD1 | CASSQGQGLTDTQYF | TGCGCCAGCAGCCAAGGACAGGGGCTCACAGATACGCAGTATTTT
NA | TRBJ1-5 | TRBV6-1 | TRBD1 | CASSERTGGARSQPQHF | TGTGCCAGCAGTGAGAGGACAGGGGGCGCGAGAAGTCAGCCCCAGCATTTT
NA | TRBJ2-2 | TRBV7-3 | NA | CASSLIAGRTGELFF | TGTGCCAGCAGCTTAATAGCAGGGAGGACCGGGGAGCTGTTTTTT
NA | TRBJ2-7 | TRBV15 | TRBD2 | CATSRDPTSGGAQRYYEQYF | TGTGCCACCAGCAGAGATCCCACTAGCGGGGGAGCCCAGAGATACTACGAGCAGTACTTC
once | TRBJ2-7 | TRBV20-1 | NA | CSARRENEQYF | TGCAGTGCTAGGCGTGAAAACGAGCAGTACTTC
NA | TRBJ1-2 | TRBV4-1 | NA | CASSSGVWYGYTF | TGCGCCAGCAGCTCGGGGGTGTGGTATGGCTACACCTTC
once | TRBJ2-4 | TRBV9 | TRBD2 | CASSVGGTSDRFDKNIQYF | TGTGCCAGCAGCGTAGGGGGGACTAGCGATCGTTTTGACAAAAACATTCAGTACTTC
NA | TRBJ2-5 | TRBV5-1 | TRBD1 | CASSRRRDSQETQYF | TGCGCCAGCAGCCGGCGCCGGGACAGCCAAGAGACCCAGTACTTC
NA | TRBJ1-3 | TRBV15 | NA | CATSRDAPSWRGNTIYF | TGTGCCACCAGCAGAGATGCGCCTTCCTGGAGGGGAAACACCATATATTTT
NA | TRBJ2-2 | TRBV29-1 | NA | CSVGDTRFNTGELFF | TGCAGCGTTGGGGACACCCGTTTCAACACCGGGGAGCTGTTTTTT
NA | TRBJ1-1 | TRBV4-1 | TRBD1 | CASRMLQGTTEAFF | TGCGCCAGCAGGATGTTACAGGGGACCACTGAAGCTTTCTTT
NA | TRBJ2-3 | TRBV28 | TRBD1 | CASSFDRAVSTDTQYF | TGTGCCAGCAGTTTTGACAGGGCGGTCTCCACAGATACGCAGTATTTT
NA | TRBJ1-6 | TRBV6-5 | TRBD1 | CASRRQGNSPLHF | TGTGCCAGCAGGAGACAGGGAAATTCACCCCTCCACTTT
NA | TRBJ2-3 | TRBV12-1 | NA | CASSFRPGLVFSDTQYF | TGTGCCAGCAGCTTCCGCCCGGGACTAGTTTTTTCAGATACGCAGTATTTT
NA | TRBJ2-7 | TRBV18 | NA | CASSVRDTAREQYF | TGTGCCAGCTCAGTCCGGGACACAGCCCGCGAGCAGTACTTC
once | TRBJ1-2 | TRBV9 | NA | CASSAAQAYGYTF | TGTGCCAGCAGCGCTGCCCAGGCCTATGGCTACACCTTC
once | TRBJ2-7 | TRBV6-5 | TRBD2 | CASSYSGGENYEQYF | TGTGCCAGCAGTTACTCGGGGGGGGAGAACTACGAGCAGTACTTC
NA | TRBJ2-1 | TRBV5-6 | NA | CASATDREQFF | TGTGCCAGCGCCACAGACAGGGAGCAGTTCTTC
NA | TRBJ1-4 | TRBV5-1 | TRBD1 | CASSLQGAGSNEKLFF | TGCGCCAGCAGCTTACAGGGGGCGGGTTCTAATGAAAAACTGTTTTTT
NA | TRBJ1-3 | TRBV2 | NA | CASSEPFSGNTIYF | TGTGCCAGCAGTGAACCGTTCTCTGGAAACACCATATATTTT
once | TRBJ2-7 | TRBV28 | NA | CASRGDTYEQYF | TGTGCCAGCCGTGGGGACACCTACGAGCAGTACTTC
NA | TRBJ2-6 | TRBV5-5 | NA | CASSLQASSSGANVLTF | TGTGCCAGCAGCTTGCAGGCGTCCAGCTCTGGGGCCAACGTCCTGACTTTC
NA | TRBJ2-7 | TRBV4-1 | TRBD2 | CASSQVGDYEQYF | TGCGCCAGCAGCCAAGTGGGGGACTATGAGCAGTACTTC